This T cell receptor (beta chain) was captured by sequencing in a study of blood T cell repertoires in COVID-19. Sequencing was performed with immunoSEQ multiplex PCR; in TCRdb, only in-frame clones are kept and a portion is missing. This table holds a few hundred thousand clones, 70% to 90% found once. The receptor was isolated from a woman in her 70s with acute or convalescent COVID-19. Sequencing input: peripheral blood.

The CDR3 DNA is TGTGCCAGCGAGGGGGCTAACAATGAGCAGTTCTTC. This sequence encodes CASEGANNEQFF. V and J are TRBV18 and TRBJ2-1, with 7 bases matching TRBD1. With 8 bases clipped from V and 5 bases from J, the junction kept 3 bases outside the gene matches. In germline, CDR1 is KGHSH, CDR2 LQKENI. The CDR3 runs 12 residues.